This T cell receptor beta chain appears in the sequencing data of a study of cytomegalovirus exposure and HLA in healthy donors. Researchers ran the PCR with 60 Vbeta and 13 Jbeta primers. Repertoires were generated with immunoSEQ multiplex PCR, while TCRdb's copy carries only in-frame clones and drops some. This sample has approximately 210,000 clones; around 81% occur once, and the top ten carry 1.5% to 2%. The V and J ends lost 6 bases and 3 bases respectively, with 18 bases between them. The CDR3 length is 16 residues. CDR1 and CDR2 (germline): PRHDT, FYEKMQ (reference sequence). This TCR was recovered from a man between 18 and 29 years old in good health and CMV-seronegative. Sequences were obtained from PBMCs. The chain employs TRBV13 and TRBJ2-4, with D perhaps TRBD2 (6 bases). CDR3 amino acids: CASSPVGRGGKNIQYF. The DNA for the CDR3 is TGTGCCAGCAGTCCTGTGGGGCGGGGCGGCAAAAACATTCAGTACTTC.